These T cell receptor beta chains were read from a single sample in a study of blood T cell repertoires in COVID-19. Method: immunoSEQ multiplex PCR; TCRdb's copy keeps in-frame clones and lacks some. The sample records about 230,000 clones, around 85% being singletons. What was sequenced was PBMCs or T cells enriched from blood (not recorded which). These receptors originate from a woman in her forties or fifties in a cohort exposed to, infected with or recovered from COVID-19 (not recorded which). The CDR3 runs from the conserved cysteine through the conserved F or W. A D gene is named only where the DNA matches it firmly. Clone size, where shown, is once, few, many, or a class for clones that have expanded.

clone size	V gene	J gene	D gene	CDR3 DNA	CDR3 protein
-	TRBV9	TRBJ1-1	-	TGTGCCAGCAGCGTAGCAGTCAACACTGAAGCTTTCTTT	CASSVAVNTEAFF
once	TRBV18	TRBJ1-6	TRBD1	TGTGCCAGCTCACCACCGACAGGGTATCCCCTCCACTTT	CASSPPTGYPLHF
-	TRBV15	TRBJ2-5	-	TGTGCCACCAGCAGAGCCCCAGGGGTTCGAGAGACCCAGTACTTC	CATSRAPGVRETQYF
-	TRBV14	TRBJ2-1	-	TGTGCCAGCAGCCCCAAGACCGGGAATGAGCAGTTCTTC	CASSPKTGNEQFF
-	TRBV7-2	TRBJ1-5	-	TGTGCCAGCAGCATAACGGGGGGGAATCAGCCCCAGCATTTT	CASSITGGNQPQHF
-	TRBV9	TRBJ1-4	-	TGTGCCAGCAGCTCAAGGACAGAGAAGTATGAAAAACTGTTTTTT	CASSSRTEKYEKLFF
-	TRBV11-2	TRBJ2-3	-	TGTGCCAGCAGCCCACCCGGGGGGCGCACAGATACGCAGTATTTT	CASSPPGGRTDTQYF
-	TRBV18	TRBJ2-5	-	TGTGCCAGCTCACCTAGCATGACAGAGACCCAGTACTTC	CASSPSMTETQYF
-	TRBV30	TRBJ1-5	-	TGTGCCTGGAGTCGCTACAATCAGCCCCAGCATTTT	CAWSRYNQPQHF
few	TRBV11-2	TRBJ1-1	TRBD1	TGTGCCAGCAGCCAAGGACAGGGAATGAACACTGAAGCTTTCTTT	CASSQGQGMNTEAFF
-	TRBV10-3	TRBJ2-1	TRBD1	TGTGCCATCAGCGTGCTCGGACAGGAAAGCTCCTACAATGAGCAGTTCTTC	CAISVLGQESSYNEQFF
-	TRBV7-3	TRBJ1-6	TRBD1	TGTGCCAGCAGCTCAGCCCCCACCGGGACAGGGAGCAATTCACCCCTCCACTTT	CASSSAPTGTGSNSPLHF
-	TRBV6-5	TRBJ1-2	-	TGTGCCAGCAGCCGACAGAGTAACTATGGCTACACCTTC	CASSRQSNYGYTF
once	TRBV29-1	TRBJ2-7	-	TGCAGCGTTGCGAACAGCCAATACGAGCAGTACTTC	CSVANSQYEQYF
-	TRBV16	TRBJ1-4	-	TGTGCCAGCAGCCTCACCGGGGGTCGGTCGGAACTGTTTTTT	CASSLTGGRSELFF
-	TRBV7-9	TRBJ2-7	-	TGTGCCAGCAGCTTAGCCGAGAGGGAGCAGTACTTC	CASSLAEREQYF
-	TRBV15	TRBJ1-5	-	TGTGCCACCAGCAGTTCCCCAGGGGAGCATCAGCCCCAGCATTTT	CATSSSPGEHQPQHF
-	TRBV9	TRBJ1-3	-	TGTGCCAGCAGCGTAGCCGCGGGGGCTGGAAACACCATATATTTT	CASSVAAGAGNTIYF
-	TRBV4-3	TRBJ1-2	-	TGCGCCAGCAGCCAAGATTATCCGGGGATAGGCTATGGCTACACCTTC	CASSQDYPGIGYGYTF
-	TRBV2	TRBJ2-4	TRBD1	TGTGCCAGCAGCCTGGGACAGTCGCTAGCCAAAAACATTCAGTACTTC	CASSLGQSLAKNIQYF
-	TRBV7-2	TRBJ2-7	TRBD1	TGTGCCAGCAGCTCCCCGGACAGGGCCGCATACGAGCAGTACTTC	CASSSPDRAAYEQYF
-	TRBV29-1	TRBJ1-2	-	TGCAGCGTCCGGCGGGCAGCTCTATACTCTAACTATGGCTACACCTTC	CSVRRAALYSNYGYTF
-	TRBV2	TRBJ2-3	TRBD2	TGTGCCAGCAGTGAGGGACTAGCGGGGGGGGCAGATACGCAGTATTTT	CASSEGLAGGADTQYF
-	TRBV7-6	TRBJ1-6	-	TGTGCCAGCAGCTTAATAAATAGGGGTTCACCCCTCCACTTT	CASSLINRGSPLHF
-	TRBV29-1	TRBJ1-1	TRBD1	TGCAGCGTGAAGGACAGGTCGGGGACTGAAGCTTTCTTT	CSVKDRSGTEAFF
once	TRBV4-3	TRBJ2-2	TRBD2	TGCGCCAGCAGCCAAGGCGGGGCGGGGGCCGGGGAGCTGTTTTTT	CASSQGGAGAGELFF
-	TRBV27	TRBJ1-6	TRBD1	TGTGCCAGCAGTTTCGACAGGGGGGCACCCCTCCACTTT	CASSFDRGAPLHF
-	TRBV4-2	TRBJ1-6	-	TGTGCCAGCAGCCAGGGGGCCGCCCAGGCACCCCTCCACTTT	CASSQGAAQAPLHF
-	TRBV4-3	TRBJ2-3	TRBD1	TGCGCCAGCAGCCCCAGATCACAGGGGGATACGCAGTATTTT	CASSPRSQGDTQYF
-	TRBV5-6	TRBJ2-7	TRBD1	TGTGCCAGCAGCTTTTCCAGGGGGTACGAGCAGTACTTC	CASSFSRGYEQYF
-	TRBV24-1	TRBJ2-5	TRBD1	TGTGCCACCAGTGATTCCCTCCCGGGACAGAAAGAGACCCAGTACTTC	CATSDSLPGQKETQYF
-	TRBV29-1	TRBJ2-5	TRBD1	TGCAGCGTAGCGAAGGCGGGACAGGGGGATCAAGAGACCCAGTACTTC	CSVAKAGQGDQETQYF
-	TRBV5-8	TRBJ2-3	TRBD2	TGTGCCAGCAGCATCGGACTAGCTTACACAGATACGCAGTATTTT	CASSIGLAYTDTQYF
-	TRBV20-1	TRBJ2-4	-	TGCAGTGCTAGTGGTAGCGGCGGGACCAAAAACATTCAGTACTTC	CSASGSGGTKNIQYF
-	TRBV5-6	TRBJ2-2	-	TGTGCCAGCAGCTTGGCGGGAGGACAGGGCGGGGAGCTGTTTTTT	CASSLAGGQGGELFF
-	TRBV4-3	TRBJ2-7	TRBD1	TGCGCCAGCAGCCGAGACAGGGGGCTAAGCGAGCAGTACTTC	CASSRDRGLSEQYF
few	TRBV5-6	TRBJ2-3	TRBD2	TGTGCCAGTAAGCGGGGGGGACTCACAGATACGCAGTATTTT	CASKRGGLTDTQYF
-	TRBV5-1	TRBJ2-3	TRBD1	TGCGCCAGCAGCCCCGCCGGGACAGGCACAGATACGCAGTATTTT	CASSPAGTGTDTQYF
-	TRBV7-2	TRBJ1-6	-	TGTGCCAGCAGCGCGAGACAGATCTATAATTCACCCCTCCACTTT	CASSARQIYNSPLHF
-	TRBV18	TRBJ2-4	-	TGTGCCAGCCTCCGCGGGGTAGGGAGCATTCAGTACTTC	CASLRGVGSIQYF
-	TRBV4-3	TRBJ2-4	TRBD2	TGCGCCAGCAGCGGAGGCGGGGGGGGCATTCAGTACTTC	CASSGGGGGIQYF
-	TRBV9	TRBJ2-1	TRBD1	TGTGCCAGCAGCGCAACTGCGCCCGGGACAGGGTTTTACAATGAGCAGTTCTTC	CASSATAPGTGFYNEQFF
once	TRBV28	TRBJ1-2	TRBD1	TGTATCACAGGGGACTATGGCTACACCTTC	CITGDYGYTF
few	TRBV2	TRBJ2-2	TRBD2	TGTGCCAGCAGTGAGGGAGAGCGGGGTTCCGGGGAGCTGTTTTTT	CASSEGERGSGELFF
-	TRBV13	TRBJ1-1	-	TGTGCCAGCAGTAACATGGGCTGGTTAAACACTGAAGCTTTCTTT	CASSNMGWLNTEAFF
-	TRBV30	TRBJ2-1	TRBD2	TGTGCCTGGAGGACTTCGGGCGGGGGGAGCTACAATGAGCAGTTCTTC	CAWRTSGGGSYNEQFF
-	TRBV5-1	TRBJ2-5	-	TGCGCCAGCAGCCGGGGGGCACAAGAGACCCAGTACTTC	CASSRGAQETQYF
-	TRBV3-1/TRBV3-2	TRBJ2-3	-	TGTGCCAGCAGCCAGTATCCCGATACGCAGTATTTT	CASSQYPDTQYF
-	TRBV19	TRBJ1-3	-	TGTGCCAGTAGTTCCGGGGGATCGGGAAACACCATATATTTT	CASSSGGSGNTIYF
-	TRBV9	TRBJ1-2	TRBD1	TGTGCCAGCAGCACCCGGCCTAACCGGGACAGAGGCGAATATGGCTACACCTTC	CASSTRPNRDRGEYGYTF
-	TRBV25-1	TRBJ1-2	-	TGTGCCAGCAGTGCCGGGGGAACCCGAGCTTATGGCTACACCTTC	CASSAGGTRAYGYTF
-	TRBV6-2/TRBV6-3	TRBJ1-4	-	TGTGCCAGCAGTTACTCGACCCTGTGGACCCGGGATAACGAAAAACTGTTTTTT	CASSYSTLWTRDNEKLFF
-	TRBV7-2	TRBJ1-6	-	TGTGCCAGCAGCTTAGCGCGACAGGTCTCTTCACCCCTCCACTTT	CASSLARQVSSPLHF
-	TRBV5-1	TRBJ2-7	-	TGCGCCAGCAGCTTGGGCCAGGGTGGCTACGAGCAGTACTTC	CASSLGQGGYEQYF